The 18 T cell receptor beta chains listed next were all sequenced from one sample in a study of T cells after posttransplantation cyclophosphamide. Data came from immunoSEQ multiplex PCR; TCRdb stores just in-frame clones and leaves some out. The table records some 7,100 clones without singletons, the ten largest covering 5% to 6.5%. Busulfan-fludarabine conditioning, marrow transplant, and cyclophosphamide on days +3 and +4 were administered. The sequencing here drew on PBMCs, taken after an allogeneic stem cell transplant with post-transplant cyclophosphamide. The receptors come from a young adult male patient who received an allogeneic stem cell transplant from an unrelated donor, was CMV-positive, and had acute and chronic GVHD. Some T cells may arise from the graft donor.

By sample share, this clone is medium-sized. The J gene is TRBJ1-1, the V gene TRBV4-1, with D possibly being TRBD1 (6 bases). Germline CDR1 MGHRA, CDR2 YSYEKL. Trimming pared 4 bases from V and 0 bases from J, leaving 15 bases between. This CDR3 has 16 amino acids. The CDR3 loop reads CASSRDPTGMNTEAFF. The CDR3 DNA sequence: TGCGCCAGCAGCCGGGACCCGACAGGAATGAACACTGAAGCTTTCTTT.

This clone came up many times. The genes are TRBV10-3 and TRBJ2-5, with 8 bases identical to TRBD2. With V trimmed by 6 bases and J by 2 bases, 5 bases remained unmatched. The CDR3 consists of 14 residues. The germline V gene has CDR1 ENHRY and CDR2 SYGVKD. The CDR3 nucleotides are TGTGCCATCAGGGACGGGGGGGATCAAGAGACCCAGTACTTC. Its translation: CAIRDGGDQETQYF.

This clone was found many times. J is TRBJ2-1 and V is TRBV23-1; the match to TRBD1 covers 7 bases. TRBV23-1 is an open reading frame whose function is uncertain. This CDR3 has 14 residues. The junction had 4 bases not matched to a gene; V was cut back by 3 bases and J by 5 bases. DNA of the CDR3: TGCGCCAGCAGTCATCCCGGACAGGACAATGAGCAGTTCTTC. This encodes CASSHPGQDNEQFF.

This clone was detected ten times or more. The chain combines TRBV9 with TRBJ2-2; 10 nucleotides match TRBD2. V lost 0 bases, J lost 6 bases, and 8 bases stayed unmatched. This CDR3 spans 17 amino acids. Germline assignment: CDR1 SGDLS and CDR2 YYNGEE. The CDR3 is CASSVVASGSVAGELFF. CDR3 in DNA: TGTGCCAGCAGCGTAGTCGCTAGCGGGAGCGTTGCCGGGGAGCTGTTTTTT.

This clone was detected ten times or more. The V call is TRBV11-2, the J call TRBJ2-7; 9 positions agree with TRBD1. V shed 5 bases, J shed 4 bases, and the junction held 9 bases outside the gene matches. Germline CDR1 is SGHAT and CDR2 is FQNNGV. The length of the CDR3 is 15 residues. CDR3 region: CASSAPGTGIYEQYF. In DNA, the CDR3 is TGTGCCAGCAGCGCCCCCGGGACAGGGATATACGAGCAGTACTTC.

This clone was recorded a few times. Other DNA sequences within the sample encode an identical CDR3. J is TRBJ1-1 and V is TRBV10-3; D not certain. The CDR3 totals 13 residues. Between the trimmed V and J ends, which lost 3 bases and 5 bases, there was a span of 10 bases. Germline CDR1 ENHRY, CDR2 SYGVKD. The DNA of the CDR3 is TGTGCCATCAGTGATAAGGGAGGGACTGAAGCTTTCTTT. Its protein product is CAISDKGGTEAFF.

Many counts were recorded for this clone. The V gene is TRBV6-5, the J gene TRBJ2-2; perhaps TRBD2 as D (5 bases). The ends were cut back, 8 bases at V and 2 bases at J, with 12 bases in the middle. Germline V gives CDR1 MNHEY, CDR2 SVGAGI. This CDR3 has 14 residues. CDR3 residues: CASATRVNTGELFF. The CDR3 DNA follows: TGTGCCAGCGCTACGAGGGTTAACACCGGGGAGCTGTTTTTT.

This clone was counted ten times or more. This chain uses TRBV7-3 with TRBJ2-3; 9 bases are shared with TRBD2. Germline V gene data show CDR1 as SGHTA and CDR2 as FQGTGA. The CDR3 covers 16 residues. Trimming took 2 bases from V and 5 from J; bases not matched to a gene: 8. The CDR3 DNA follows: TGTGCCAGCAGCTTATCGCTAGCGGGACAAATAGATACGCAGTATTTT. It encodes CASSLSLAGQIDTQYF.

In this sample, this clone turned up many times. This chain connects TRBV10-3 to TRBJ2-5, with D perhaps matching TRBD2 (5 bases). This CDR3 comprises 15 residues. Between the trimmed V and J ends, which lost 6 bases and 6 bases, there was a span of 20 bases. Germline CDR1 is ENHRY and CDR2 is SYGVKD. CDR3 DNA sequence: TGTGCCATCAGCTATGCGAGGGCCAGGTTAAAGACCCAGTACTTC. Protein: CAISYARARLKTQYF.

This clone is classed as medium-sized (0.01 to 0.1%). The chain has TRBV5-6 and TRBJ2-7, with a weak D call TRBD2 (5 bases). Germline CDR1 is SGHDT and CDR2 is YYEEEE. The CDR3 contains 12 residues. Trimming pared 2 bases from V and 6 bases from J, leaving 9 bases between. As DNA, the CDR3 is TGTGCCAGCAGCTTTTTTCGGGGCGAGCAGTACTTC. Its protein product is CASSFFRGEQYF.

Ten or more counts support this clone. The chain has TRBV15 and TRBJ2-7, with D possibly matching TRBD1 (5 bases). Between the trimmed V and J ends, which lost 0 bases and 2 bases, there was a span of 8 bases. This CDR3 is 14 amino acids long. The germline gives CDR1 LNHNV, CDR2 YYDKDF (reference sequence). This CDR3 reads CATSREQVAYEQYF. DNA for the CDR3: TGTGCCACCAGCAGAGAACAGGTAGCCTACGAGCAGTACTTC.

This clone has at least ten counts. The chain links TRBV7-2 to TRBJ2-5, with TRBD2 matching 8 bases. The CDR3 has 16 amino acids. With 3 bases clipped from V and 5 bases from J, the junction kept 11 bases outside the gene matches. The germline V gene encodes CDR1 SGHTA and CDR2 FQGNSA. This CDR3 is CASSLGTSGPYETQYF. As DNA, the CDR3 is TGTGCCAGCAGCTTGGGTACTAGCGGACCCTACGAGACCCAGTACTTC.

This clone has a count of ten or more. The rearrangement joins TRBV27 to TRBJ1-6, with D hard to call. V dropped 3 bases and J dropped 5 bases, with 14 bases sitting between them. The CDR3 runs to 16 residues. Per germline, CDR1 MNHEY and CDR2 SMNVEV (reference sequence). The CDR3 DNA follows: TGTGCCAGCAGTTTGAGCGGACCGAGTAATAATTCACCCCTCCACTTT. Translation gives CASSLSGPSNNSPLHF.

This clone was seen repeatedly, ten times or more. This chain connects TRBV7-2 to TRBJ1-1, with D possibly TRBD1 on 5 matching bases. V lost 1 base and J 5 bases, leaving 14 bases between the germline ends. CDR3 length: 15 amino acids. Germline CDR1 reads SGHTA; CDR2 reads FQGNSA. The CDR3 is CASSLVSGQETEAFF. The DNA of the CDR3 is TGTGCCAGCAGCTTAGTATCAGGGCAAGAGACTGAAGCTTTCTTT.

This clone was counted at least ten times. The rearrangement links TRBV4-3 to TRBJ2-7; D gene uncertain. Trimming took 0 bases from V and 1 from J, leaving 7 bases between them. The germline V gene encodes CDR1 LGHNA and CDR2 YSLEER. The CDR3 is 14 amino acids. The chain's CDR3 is CASSQDWRSYEQYF. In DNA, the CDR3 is TGCGCCAGCAGCCAAGATTGGAGATCCTACGAGCAGTACTTC.

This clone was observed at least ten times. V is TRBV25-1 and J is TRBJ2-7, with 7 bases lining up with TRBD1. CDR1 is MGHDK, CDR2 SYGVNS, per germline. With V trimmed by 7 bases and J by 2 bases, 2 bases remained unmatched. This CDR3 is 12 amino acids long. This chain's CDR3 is CASKGAPYEQYF. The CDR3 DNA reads TGTGCCAGCAAGGGGGCTCCCTACGAGCAGTACTTC.

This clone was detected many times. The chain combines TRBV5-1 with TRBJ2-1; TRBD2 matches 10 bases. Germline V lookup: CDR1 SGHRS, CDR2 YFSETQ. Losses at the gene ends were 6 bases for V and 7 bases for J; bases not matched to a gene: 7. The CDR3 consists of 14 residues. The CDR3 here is CASTERGGMNEQFF. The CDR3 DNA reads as TGCGCCAGCACCGAGCGGGGGGGCATGAATGAGCAGTTCTTC.

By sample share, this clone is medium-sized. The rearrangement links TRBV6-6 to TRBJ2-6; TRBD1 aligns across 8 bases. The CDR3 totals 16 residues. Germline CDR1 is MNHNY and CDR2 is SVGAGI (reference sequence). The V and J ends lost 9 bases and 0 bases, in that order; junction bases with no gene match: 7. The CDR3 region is CASGQGGGSGANVLTF. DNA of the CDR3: TGTGCCAGTGGACAGGGTGGGGGCTCTGGGGCCAACGTCCTGACTTTC.